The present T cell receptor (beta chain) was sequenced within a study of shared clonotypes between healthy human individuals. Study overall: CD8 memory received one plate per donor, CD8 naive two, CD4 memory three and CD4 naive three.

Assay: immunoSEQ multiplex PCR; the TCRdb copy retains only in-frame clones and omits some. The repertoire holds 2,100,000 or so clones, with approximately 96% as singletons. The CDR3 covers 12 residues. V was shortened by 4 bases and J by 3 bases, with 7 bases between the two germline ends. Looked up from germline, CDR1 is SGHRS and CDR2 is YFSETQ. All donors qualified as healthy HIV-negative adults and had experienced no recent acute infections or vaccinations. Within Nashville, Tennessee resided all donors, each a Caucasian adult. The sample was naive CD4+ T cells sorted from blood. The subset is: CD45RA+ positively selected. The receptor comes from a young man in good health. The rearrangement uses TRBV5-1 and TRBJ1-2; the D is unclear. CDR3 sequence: CASSPSDYGYTF. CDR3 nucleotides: TGCGCCAGCAGCCCCTCGGACTATGGCTACACCTTC.